The clone carrying this T cell receptor beta chain was seen a few times. Its cognate antigen is unknown. The source of the sample is a study of T cell repertoires in cytomegalovirus infection. Overall study context: TCR beta signatures that were public indicated CMV infection and matching HLA type. Study-wide findings and caveats: CMV carriers with the relevant HLA were identified by cumulative public TCR beta family frequency. The ex vivo response was dominated by HLA-C-restricted CMV-specific TCR beta clonotypes.

Via MiXCR, TCRdb re-called the reads, giving one row per CDR3 protein. The sample consists of about 180,000 distinct CDR3 sequences, 17% of them appearing once. This CDR3 region has 15 residues. Germline V gene lookup returns CDR1 LGHNA and CDR2 YSLEER. V was trimmed by 0 bases and J by 1 base, leaving 9 bases between them. Sequenced sample: CD8+ T cells from PBMCs. V usage is TRBV4-3 and J usage is TRBJ1-1, with D hard to call. This receptor was taken from a human donor in good health (CMV status not recorded). Some clones in this sample may be carry-over from other donors' samples. CDR3 residues: CASSQDGEGNTEAFF. CDR3 DNA sequence: TGCGCCAGCAGCCAAGATGGGGAGGGGAACACTGAAGCTTTCTTT.